Listed below are T cell receptor beta chains from one sample, sequenced in a study of T cells in Graves' hyperthyroidism and ophthalmopathy. From the multiplex PCR reads, TCRdb called clonotypes with MiXCR, one entry per CDR3 protein. The sample holds about 380,000 distinct CDR3 sequences, around a sixth seen once. The sample consisted of blood. Receptors were obtained from a young man with Graves' ophthalmopathy. CDR3s include the opening cysteine and the closing phenylalanine or tryptophan. D genes are given only for firm matches. Only some rows state a clone size, as once, few, many or a class for expanded clones.

TRBV29-1	TRBJ2-1	.	few	TGCAGCGGCCGGGACACGAACAATGAGCAGTTCTTC	CSGRDTNNEQFF
TRBV20-1	TRBJ1-2	.	.	TGCAGTGCTAGCTCCCCTTGGGGACTCGGCTATGGCTACACCTTC	CSASSPWGLGYGYTF
TRBV5-6	TRBJ1-6	.	.	TGTGCCAGCAGCTTGGGGGAAACGGGCGGGTATTCACCCCTCCACTTT	CASSLGETGGYSPLHF
TRBV28	TRBJ2-7	TRBD1	many	TGTGCCAGCAGGCCTCCAGGGACAGGAGGATACGAGCAGTACTTC	CASRPPGTGGYEQYF
TRBV3-1	TRBJ2-2	.	.	TGTGCCAGCAGCCAAGTTATTCCGAACACCGGGGAGCTGTTTTTT	CASSQVIPNTGELFF
TRBV28	TRBJ1-2	.	many	TGTGCCAGCAGTTGGTTACACGGGGGCGAAAATGGCTACACCTTC	CASSWLHGGENGYTF
TRBV3-1	TRBJ2-7	TRBD2	many	TGTGCCAGCAGCCAAGATATTTCCTGGGGGAGGGAAATATACGAGCAGTACTTC	CASSQDISWGREIYEQYF
TRBV6-1	TRBJ1-1	TRBD1	.	TGTGCCAGCAGACCTACTACAGGGGTACTTGAAGCTTTCTTT	CASRPTTGVLEAFF
TRBV20-1	TRBJ1-5	.	many	TGCAGTGCTAGAGGGGTGGGCAGGGCACGGAGCAATCAGCCCCAGCATTTT	CSARGVGRARSNQPQHF
TRBV12-3/TRBV12-4	TRBJ1-1	TRBD1	many	TGTGCCAGCAGTTTCGGAGACAGGGGAATGAACACTGAAGCTTTCTTT	CASSFGDRGMNTEAFF
TRBV7-2	TRBJ2-5	.	.	TGTGCCAGCAGGTGGATTGGCGAGACCCAGTACTTC	CASRWIGETQYF
TRBV3-1	TRBJ2-3	TRBD2	many	TGTGCCAGCAGCCATCGGGGGGAAGATACGCAGTATTTT	CASSHRGEDTQYF
TRBV12-3/TRBV12-4	TRBJ1-1	TRBD1	many	TGTGCCAGCAGCCCCACAGGGGGCATCACTGAAGCTTTCTTT	CASSPTGGITEAFF
TRBV24-1	TRBJ2-3	TRBD1	many	TGTGCCACCAGAGAAGGGGGCGGCACAGATACGCAGTATTTT	CATREGGGTDTQYF
TRBV5-4	TRBJ2-7	TRBD1	.	TGTGCCAGCAGCTTTTTCCAGGGGGAGTTCGAGCAGTACTTC	CASSFFQGEFEQYF
TRBV7-9	TRBJ2-2	.	.	TGTGCCAGCAGCCCCCGACAGGAGGGTAACACCGGGGAGCTGTTTTTT	CASSPRQEGNTGELFF